Included here is one T cell receptor beta chain sequence, with context. Its target is not known. It was one heparinised blood draw, averaging about 116 mL, that each donor gave. The entirety of the isolated RNA underwent reverse transcription, so expressed TCRB transcripts were sequenced. The assay was immunoSEQ multiplex PCR, and TCRdb's table has in-frame clones only and misses some. Among around 300,000 clones, approximately 16% were seen once, and the ten largest hold 0.015%. The data stem from a study of beta chain features in type 1 diabetes. Per germline, CDR1 MDHEN and CDR2 SYDVKM. Trimming removed 2 bases from V and 6 bases from J; junction bases left unmatched: 11. This CDR3 comprises 16 residues. Overall study findings and caveats: More deletions and fewer insertions at VDJ junctions were seen in type 1 diabetes patients. A greater similarity of naive, central memory and Treg TCRB repertoires was seen among patients than among healthy donors. A moderate, significant TCRB CDR3 shortening appeared in type 1 diabetes across four CD4+ subsets.

Source material: naive CD4+ T cells from blood. V and J are TRBV28 and TRBJ2-5; the match to TRBD2 covers 8 bases. The receptor was isolated from a young man with type 1 diabetes. The CDR3 here is CASSLRPSGGEKTQYF. The DNA of the CDR3 is TGTGCCAGCAGTTTACGGCCGAGCGGGGGTGAAAAGACCCAGTACTTC.